One T cell receptor (beta chain) is described in this entry. A much larger clone differs by one base, so this may be a read error. No cell sorting was done before RNA was extracted from the tissue. Newly diagnosed lung cancer patients had thoracic surgery in China, August–late 2014, without prior chemotherapy. This sample was taken from a study of tumor and adjacent non-tumor tissue in lung cancer. Study context: Patients comprised some eleven adenocarcinoma, a couple of squamous cell carcinoma and 1 small cell lung cancer.

TCRbeta libraries were built with three rounds of nested PCR, modified from ARM-PCR. In TCRdb, the multiplex PCR reads were re-called with MiXCR into one record per CDR3 protein. The sample contains about 200,000 distinct CDR3 sequences, around 71% of which appear only once. Germline V CDR1 and CDR2: LGHNT, FRNRAP. This CDR3 spans 12 amino acids. Sequencing was performed on lung tumor tissue. This TCR came from a man in his sixties with non-small cell lung cancer. The rearrangement links TRBV12-5 to TRBJ2-7; D might be TRBD1 or TRBD2, each matching 5 bases. The last part of the DNA fits TRBJ2-1 better; the J call may be wrong. CDR3 region: CASGFPREEQFF. In DNA form, the CDR3 reads TGTGCTAGTGGTTTCCCCAGGGAGGAGCAGTTCTTC.